The clone carrying this T cell receptor (beta chain) was found a few times. What it recognizes is unknown. The sample is drawn from a study of CD8 T cells in ankylosing spondylitis. The study's findings and limits: Blood from ankylosing spondylitis patients appeared to carry a characteristic eight-variant TCR beta motif. Reportedly, disease-linked clones are significantly enriched in ankylosing spondylitis patients' matched synovial fluid. Past studies reported some motif variants in reactive arthritis synovial fluid and blood.

Making the TCR beta libraries involved quantitative 5'-RACE with molecular barcodes. TCRdb re-analysed the 5' RACE reads in MiXCR, keeping a single row per CDR3 protein. The repertoire consists of fewer than 35,000 distinct CDR3 sequences, with more than 30% occurring once and the leading ten covering less than 55%. This CDR3 region has 14 residues. V was trimmed by 0 bases and J by 3 bases, leaving 7 bases between them. Germline V gene data show CDR1 as SGDLS and CDR2 as YYNGEE. Sequences were obtained from synovial fluid, either unsorted or a sorted T cell fraction (not recorded which). The TCR comes from a male donor with ankylosing spondylitis. This chain joins TRBV9 and TRBJ2-1; tentatively, D is TRBD2 (6 bases). Here the CDR3 DNA reads TGTGCCAGCAGCGTAGGGACTAACTACAATGAGCAGTTCTTC. Translation: CASSVGTNYNEQFF. Based on the CDR3 plus reference TRBV9 and TRBJ2-1, the full variable domain is DSGVTQTPKHLITATGQRVTLRCSPRSGDLSVYWYQQSLDQGLQFLIQYYNGEERAKGNILERFSAQQFPDLHSELNLSSLELGDSALYFCASSVGTNYNEQFFGPGTRLTVL.